These T cell receptor beta chains were read from a single sample in a study of blood T cell repertoires in COVID-19. Assay used: immunoSEQ multiplex PCR; TCRdb lists only in-frame clones, some missing. The sample includes 85,000 to 90,000 clones, roughly 86% seen only once; the top ten take about 25%. Sequenced sample: peripheral blood. These receptors all stem from a human donor in a cohort sampled during active COVID-19. Each CDR3 is given with its conserved first and last residue. A D gene is named only where the DNA matches it firmly. Clone size is stated in some rows and not others, as once, few, many or a class when expanded.

TRBD2,TRBV6-2/TRBV6-3,TRBJ2-7,-,CASSYGAGGSYEQYF,TGTGCCAGCAGTTATGGAGCGGGAGGGAGCTACGAGCAGTACTTC
-,TRBV27,TRBJ1-1,many,CASSLIPGKTEAFF,TGTGCCAGCAGTTTAATACCAGGGAAGACTGAAGCTTTCTTT
-,TRBV28,TRBJ1-5,-,CASSFGTLRNQPQHF,TGTGCCAGCAGTTTTGGGACTCTGCGGAATCAGCCCCAGCATTTT
-,TRBV7-2,TRBJ2-1,-,CASSPRRSAGGVEQFF,TGTGCCAGCAGCCCAAGGCGGAGCGCCGGAGGGGTTGAGCAGTTCTTC
-,TRBV21-1,TRBJ2-1,-,CASSKALLAGGARGCEQFF,TGTGCCAGCAGCAAAGCCCTACTAGCGGGAGGGGCTCGGGGATGTGAGCAGTTCTTC
TRBD2,TRBV9,TRBJ2-5,-,CASSLGGGGAKETQYF,TGTGCCAGCAGCTTGGGCGGCGGGGGGGCAAAAGAGACCCAGTACTTC
-,TRBV6-2/TRBV6-3,TRBJ2-6,-,CASSGGSGANVLTF,TGTGCCAGCAGTGGAGGGTCTGGGGCCAACGTCCTGACTTTC
-,TRBV7-9,TRBJ2-7,-,CASSAGLTEQYF,TGTGCCAGCAGCGCCGGACTAACTGAGCAGTACTTC
-,TRBV2,TRBJ2-5,-,CASSEALRGGTQYF,TGTGCCAGCAGTGAAGCGCTTAGGGGTGGGACCCAGTACTTC
-,TRBV28,TRBJ1-6,few,CASTRGLKGSLHF,TGTGCCAGCACCCGGGGTCTAAAAGGGTCCCTCCACTTT
TRBD1,TRBV6-4,TRBJ1-2,-,CASSDSYRGYGYTF,TGTGCCAGCAGTGACTCGTACAGGGGGTATGGCTACACCTTC
TRBD1,TRBV19,TRBJ2-5,-,CASSMTDRRWETQYF,TGTGCCAGTAGTATGACGGACAGGCGGTGGGAGACCCAGTACTTC
TRBD2,TRBV6-6,TRBJ2-7,-,CASRAEREGYEQYF,TGTGCCAGCAGGGCAGAGCGGGAAGGCTACGAGCAGTACTTC
-,TRBV6-2/TRBV6-3,TRBJ2-7,-,CASSYRVASAYEQYF,TGTGCCAGCAGTTACCGAGTAGCGTCGGCCTACGAGCAGTACTTC
TRBD1,TRBV29-1,TRBJ1-2,-,CSVEGWDSNYGYTF,TGCAGCGTTGAAGGCTGGGACAGTAACTATGGCTACACCTTC
TRBD1,TRBV7-2,TRBJ2-1,-,CASSLVTGVYNEQFF,TGTGCCAGCAGCTTAGTTACAGGGGTCTACAATGAGCAGTTCTTC
-,TRBV12-3/TRBV12-4,TRBJ2-7,-,CASSLGRPEQYF,TGTGCCAGCAGTTTGGGCAGGCCAGAGCAGTACTTC
-,TRBV4-1,TRBJ1-1,-,CASSQEGQMNTEAFF,TGCGCCAGCAGCCAAGAGGGGCAGATGAACACTGAAGCTTTCTTT
-,TRBV5-6,TRBJ2-7,once,CASRRMGDYEQYF,TGTGCCAGCAGGAGGATGGGAGACTACGAGCAGTACTTC